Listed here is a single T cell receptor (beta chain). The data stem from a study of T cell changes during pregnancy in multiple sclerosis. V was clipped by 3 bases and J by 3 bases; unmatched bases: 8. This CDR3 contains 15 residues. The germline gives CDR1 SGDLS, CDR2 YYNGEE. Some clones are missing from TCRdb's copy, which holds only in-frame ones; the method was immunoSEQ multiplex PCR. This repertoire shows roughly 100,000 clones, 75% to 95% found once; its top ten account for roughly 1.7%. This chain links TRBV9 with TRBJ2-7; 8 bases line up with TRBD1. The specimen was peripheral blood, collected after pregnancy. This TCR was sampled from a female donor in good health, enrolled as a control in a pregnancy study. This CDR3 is CASSETGTGVYEQYF. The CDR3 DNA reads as TGTGCCAGCAGCGAAACCGGGACAGGCGTCTACGAGCAGTACTTC.